This TCR beta chain was documented in a study of CD8 T cells in ankylosing spondylitis. The table lists this clonotype with many counts. Its specificity is not known. Study findings and constraints: Seemingly distinctive of ankylosing spondylitis blood was a TCR beta motif formed by eight highly homologous variants. Enrichment of disease-linked clones was reportedly significant in matched ankylosing spondylitis synovial fluid. Past studies reported some motif variants in reactive arthritis synovial fluid and blood. With a CD8+ phenotype, disease-linked clones were relatively rare in peripheral blood.

This CDR3 is built from 17 residues. Germline values: CDR1 MGHDK, CDR2 SYGVNS. The ends were cut back, 6 bases at V and 0 bases at J, with 15 bases in the middle. Using quantitative 5'-RACE with molecular barcodes, the authors made TCR beta libraries. Each CDR3 protein is one row after TCRdb ran MiXCR on the 5' RACE reads. The sample comprises more than 500,000 distinct CDR3 sequences, approximately 5% of which are singletons, and approximately 3.5% rests with the top ten. The chain combines TRBV25-1 with TRBJ1-6, with a weak D call TRBD1 (5 bases). The source is a male donor with ankylosing spondylitis. The sample was blood, either unsorted or a sorted T cell fraction (not recorded which). CDR3 loop: CASSPTAGGSYNSPLHF. The CDR3 DNA sequence: TGTGCCAGCAGCCCCACGGCGGGGGGCTCCTATAATTCACCCCTCCACTTT.